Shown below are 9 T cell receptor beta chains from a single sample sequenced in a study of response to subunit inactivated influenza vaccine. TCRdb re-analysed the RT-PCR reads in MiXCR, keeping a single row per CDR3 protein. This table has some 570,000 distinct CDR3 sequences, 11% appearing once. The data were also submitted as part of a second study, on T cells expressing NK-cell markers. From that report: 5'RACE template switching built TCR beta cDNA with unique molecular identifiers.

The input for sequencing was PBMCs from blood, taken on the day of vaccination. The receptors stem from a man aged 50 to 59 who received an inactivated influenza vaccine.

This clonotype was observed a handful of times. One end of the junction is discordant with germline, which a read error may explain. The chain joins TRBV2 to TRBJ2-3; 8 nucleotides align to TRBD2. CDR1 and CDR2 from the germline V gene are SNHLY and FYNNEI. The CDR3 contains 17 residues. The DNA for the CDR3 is TGTGCCAGCGGTGAGGTGGCGGGGGGCGATAGCACAGATACGCAGTATTTT. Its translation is CASGEVAGGDSTDTQYF. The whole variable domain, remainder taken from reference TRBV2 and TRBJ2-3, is EPEVTQTPSHQVTQMGQEVILRCVPISNHLYFYWYRQILGQKVEFLVSFYNNEISEKSEIFDDQFSVERPDGSNFTLKIRSTKLEDSAMYFCASGEVAGGDSTDTQYFGPGTRLTVL.

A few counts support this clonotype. CDR3 sequence (DNA): TGTGCCAGCTCACCACCGCGCGGGACCGGGGAGCTGTTTTTT. Its protein product is CASSPPRGTGELFF. The chain combines TRBV18 with TRBJ2-2, with D possibly matching TRBD2 (5 bases). V was clipped by 0 bases and J by 5 bases, with 7 bases between them. CDR1 and CDR2 (germline): KGHSH, LQKENI. The CDR3 totals 14 residues. Full variable domain (missing parts from reference TRBV18 and TRBJ2-2): NAGVMQNPRHLVRRRGQEARLRCSPMKGHSHVYWYRQLPEEGLKFMVYLQKENIIDESGMPKERFSAEFPKEGPSILRIQQVVRGDSAAYFCASSPPRGTGELFFGEGSRLTVL.

The CDR3 sequence is CASSLNSAEAFF. CDR3 nucleotides: TGTGCCAGCAGCTTAAATAGTGCTGAAGCTTTCTTT. This chain links TRBV7-2 with TRBJ1-1; D is unclear. Per the germline V gene, CDR1 is SGHTA and CDR2 is FQGNSA. The CDR3 is 12 amino acids. The V and J ends lost 2 bases and 6 bases respectively, with 7 bases between them.

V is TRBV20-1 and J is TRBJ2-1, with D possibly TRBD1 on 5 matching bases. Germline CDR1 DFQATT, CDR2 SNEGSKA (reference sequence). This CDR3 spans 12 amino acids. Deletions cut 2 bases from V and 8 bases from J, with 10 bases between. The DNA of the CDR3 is TGCAGTGCTAGATGGGTAGGGGATGAGCAGTTCTTC. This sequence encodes CSARWVGDEQFF.

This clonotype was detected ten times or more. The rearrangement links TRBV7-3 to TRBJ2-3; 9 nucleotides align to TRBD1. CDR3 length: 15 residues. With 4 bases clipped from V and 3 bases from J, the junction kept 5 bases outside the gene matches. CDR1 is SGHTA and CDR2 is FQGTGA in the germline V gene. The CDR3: CASSSGTGRTDTQYF. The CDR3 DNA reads TGTGCCAGCAGCTCCGGGACAGGGAGAACAGATACGCAGTATTTT.

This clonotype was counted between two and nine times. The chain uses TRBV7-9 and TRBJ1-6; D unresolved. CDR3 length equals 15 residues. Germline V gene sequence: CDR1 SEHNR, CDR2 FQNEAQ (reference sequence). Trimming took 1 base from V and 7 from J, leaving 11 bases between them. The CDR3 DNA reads TGTGCCAGCAGCTTAGGCCCCCTTGGGAATTCACCCCTCCACTTT. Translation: CASSLGPLGNSPLHF.

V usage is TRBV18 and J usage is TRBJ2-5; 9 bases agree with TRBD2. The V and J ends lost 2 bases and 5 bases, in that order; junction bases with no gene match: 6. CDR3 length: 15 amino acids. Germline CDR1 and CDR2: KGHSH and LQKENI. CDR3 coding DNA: TGTGCCAGCTCACCAGTTAGCGGGAGTCGGGAGACCCAGTACTTC. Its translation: CASSPVSGSRETQYF.

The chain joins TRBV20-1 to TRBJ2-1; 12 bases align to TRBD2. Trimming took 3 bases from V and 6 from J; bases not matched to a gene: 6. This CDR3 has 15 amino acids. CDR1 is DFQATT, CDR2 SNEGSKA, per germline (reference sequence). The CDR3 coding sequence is TGCAGTGCTAGGGACCCTAGCGGGAGGGGCAATGAGCAGTTCTTC. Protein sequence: CSARDPSGRGNEQFF.

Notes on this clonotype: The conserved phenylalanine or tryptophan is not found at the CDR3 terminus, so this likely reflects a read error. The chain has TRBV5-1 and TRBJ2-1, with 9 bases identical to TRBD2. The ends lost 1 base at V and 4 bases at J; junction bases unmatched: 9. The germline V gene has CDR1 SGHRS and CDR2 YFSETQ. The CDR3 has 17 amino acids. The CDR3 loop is CASSLSAGGDLYNEQFI. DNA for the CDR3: TGCGCCAGCAGCTTGTCGGCGGGGGGGGATTTATACAATGAGCAGTTCATC.